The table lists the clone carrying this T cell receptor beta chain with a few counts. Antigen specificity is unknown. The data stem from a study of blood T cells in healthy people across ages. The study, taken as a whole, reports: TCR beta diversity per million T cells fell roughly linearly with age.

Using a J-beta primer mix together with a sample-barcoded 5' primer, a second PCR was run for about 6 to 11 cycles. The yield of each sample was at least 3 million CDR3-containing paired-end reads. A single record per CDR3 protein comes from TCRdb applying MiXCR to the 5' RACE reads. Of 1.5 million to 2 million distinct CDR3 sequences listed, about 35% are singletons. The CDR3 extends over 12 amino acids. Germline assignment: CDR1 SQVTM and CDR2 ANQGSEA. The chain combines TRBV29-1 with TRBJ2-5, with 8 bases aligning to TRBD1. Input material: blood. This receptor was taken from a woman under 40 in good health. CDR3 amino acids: CIGTGLGETQYF. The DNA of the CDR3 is TGCATAGGGACAGGTCTGGGAGAGACCCAGTACTTC.